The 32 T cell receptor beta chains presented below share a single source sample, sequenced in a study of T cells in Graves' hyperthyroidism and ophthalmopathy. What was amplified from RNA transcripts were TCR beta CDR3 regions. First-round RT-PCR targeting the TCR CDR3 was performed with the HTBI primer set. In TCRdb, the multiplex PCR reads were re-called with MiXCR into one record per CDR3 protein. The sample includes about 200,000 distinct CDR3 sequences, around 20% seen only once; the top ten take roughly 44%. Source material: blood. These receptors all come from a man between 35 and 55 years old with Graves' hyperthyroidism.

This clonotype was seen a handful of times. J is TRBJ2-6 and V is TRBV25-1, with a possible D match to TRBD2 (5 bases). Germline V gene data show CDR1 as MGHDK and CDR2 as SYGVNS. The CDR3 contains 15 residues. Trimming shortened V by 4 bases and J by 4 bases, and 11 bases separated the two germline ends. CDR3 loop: CASSGGAVGANVLTF. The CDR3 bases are TGTGCCAGCAGTGGTGGAGCGGTAGGGGCCAACGTCCTGACTTTC.

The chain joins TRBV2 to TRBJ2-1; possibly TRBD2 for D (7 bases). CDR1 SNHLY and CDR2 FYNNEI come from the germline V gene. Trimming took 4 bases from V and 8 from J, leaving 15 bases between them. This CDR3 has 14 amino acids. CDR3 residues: CASSAPGGRDEQFF. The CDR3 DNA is TGTGCCAGCAGTGCTCCGGGGGGCAGGGATGAGCAGTTCTTC.

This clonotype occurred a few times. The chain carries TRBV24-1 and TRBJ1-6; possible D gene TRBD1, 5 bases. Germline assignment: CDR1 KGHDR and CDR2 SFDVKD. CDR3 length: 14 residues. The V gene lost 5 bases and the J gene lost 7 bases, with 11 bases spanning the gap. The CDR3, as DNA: TGTGCCACCAGTGGGTCGGGACGGAATTCACCCCTCCACTTT. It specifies CATSGSGRNSPLHF.

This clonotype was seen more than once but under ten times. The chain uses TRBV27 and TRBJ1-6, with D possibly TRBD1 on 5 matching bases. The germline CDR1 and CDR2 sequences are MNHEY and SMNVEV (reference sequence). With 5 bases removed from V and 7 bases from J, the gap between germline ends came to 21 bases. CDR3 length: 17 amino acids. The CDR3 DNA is TGTGCCAGCAGTCTCCGCGGGTTGGGGCAGGTAAATTCACCCCTCCACTTT. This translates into CASSLRGLGQVNSPLHF.

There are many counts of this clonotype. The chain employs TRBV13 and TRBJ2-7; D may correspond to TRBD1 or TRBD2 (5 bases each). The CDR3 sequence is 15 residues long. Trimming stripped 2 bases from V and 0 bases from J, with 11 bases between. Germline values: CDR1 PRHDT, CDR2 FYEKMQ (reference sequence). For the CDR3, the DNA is TGTGCCAGCAGCTTATCCGGGGCCGGCTCCTACGAGCAGTACTTC. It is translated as CASSLSGAGSYEQYF.

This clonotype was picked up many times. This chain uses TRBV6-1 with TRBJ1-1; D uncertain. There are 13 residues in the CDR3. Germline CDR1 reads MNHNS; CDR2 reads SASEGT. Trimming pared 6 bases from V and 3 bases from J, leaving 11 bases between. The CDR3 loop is CASSYTADTEAFF. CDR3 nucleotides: TGTGCCAGCAGCTACACGGCAGACACTGAAGCTTTCTTT.

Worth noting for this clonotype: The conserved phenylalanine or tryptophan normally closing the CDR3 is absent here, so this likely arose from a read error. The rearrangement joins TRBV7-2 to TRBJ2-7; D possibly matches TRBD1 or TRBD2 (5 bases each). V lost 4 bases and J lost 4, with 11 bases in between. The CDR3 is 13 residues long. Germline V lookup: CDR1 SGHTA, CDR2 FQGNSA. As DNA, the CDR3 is TGTGCCAGCAGCTACCGTGAGGGGTACGAGCAGTACCTC. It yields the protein CASSYREGYEQYL.

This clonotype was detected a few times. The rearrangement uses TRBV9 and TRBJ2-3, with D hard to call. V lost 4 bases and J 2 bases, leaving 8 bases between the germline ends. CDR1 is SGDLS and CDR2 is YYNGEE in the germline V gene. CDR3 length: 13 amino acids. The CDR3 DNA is TGTGCCAGCAGCCGCGACCCCACAGATACGCAGTATTTT. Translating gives CASSRDPTDTQYF. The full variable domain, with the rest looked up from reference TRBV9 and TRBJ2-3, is DSGVTQTPKHLITATGQRVTLRCSPRSGDLSVYWYQQSLDQGLQFLIQYYNGEERAKGNILERFSAQQFPDLHSELNLSSLELGDSALYFCASSRDPTDTQYFGPGTRLTVL.

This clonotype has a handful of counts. The DNA of the CDR3 is TGTGCCAGCAGCGTAGAGGGGGGCGCGGGTCAGCCCCAGCATTTT. Its translation: CASSVEGGAGQPQHF. V gene TRBV9 combines with J gene TRBJ1-5; tentative D call: TRBD1 (6 bases). In germline, CDR1 is SGDLS, CDR2 YYNGEE. V lost 0 bases, J lost 6 bases, and 13 bases lay in between. The CDR3 contains 15 residues.

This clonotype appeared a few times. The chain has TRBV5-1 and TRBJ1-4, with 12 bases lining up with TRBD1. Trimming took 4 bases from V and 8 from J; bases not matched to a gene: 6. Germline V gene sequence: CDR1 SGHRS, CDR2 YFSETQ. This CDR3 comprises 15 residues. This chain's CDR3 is CASSQGQGALEKLFF. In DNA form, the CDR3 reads TGCGCCAGCAGCCAGGGACAGGGGGCGCTGGAAAAACTGTTTTTT.

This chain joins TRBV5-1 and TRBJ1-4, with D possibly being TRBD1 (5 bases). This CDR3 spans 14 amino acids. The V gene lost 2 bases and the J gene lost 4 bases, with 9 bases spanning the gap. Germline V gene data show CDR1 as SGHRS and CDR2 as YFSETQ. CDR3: CASSFDSINEKLFF. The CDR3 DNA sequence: TGCGCCAGCAGCTTCGACAGTATTAATGAAAAACTGTTTTTT.

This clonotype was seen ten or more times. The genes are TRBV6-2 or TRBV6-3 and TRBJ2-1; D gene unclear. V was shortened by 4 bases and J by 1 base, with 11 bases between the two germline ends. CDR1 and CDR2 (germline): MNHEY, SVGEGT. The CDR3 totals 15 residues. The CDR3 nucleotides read TGTGCCAGCAGTTCAAAACAAATATCCTACAATGAGCAGTTCTTC. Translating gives CASSSKQISYNEQFF.

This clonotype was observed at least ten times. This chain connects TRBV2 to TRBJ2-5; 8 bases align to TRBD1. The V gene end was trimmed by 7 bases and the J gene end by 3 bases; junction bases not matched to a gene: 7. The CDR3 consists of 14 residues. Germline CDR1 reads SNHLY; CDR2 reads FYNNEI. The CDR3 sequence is CASIRYRGEETQYF. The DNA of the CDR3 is TGTGCCAGCATCAGATACAGGGGGGAAGAGACCCAGTACTTC.

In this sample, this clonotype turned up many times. CDR3 protein: CAWSDLGGAANEKLFF. DNA for the CDR3: TGTGCCTGGAGTGATCTGGGGGGCGCCGCTAATGAAAAACTGTTTTTT. The gene calls are TRBV30 and TRBJ1-4; possible D gene TRBD1, 6 bases. The CDR3 totals 16 residues. Trimming cost V 1 base and J 3 bases, with 15 bases left between them. CDR1 and CDR2 (germline): GTSNPN, SVGIG (reference sequence). The whole variable domain, remainder taken from reference TRBV30 and TRBJ1-4, is SQTIHQWPATLVQPVGSPLSLECTVEGTSNPNLYWYRQAAGRGLQLLFYSVGIGQISSEVPQNLSASRPQDRQFILSSKKLLLSDSGFYLCAWSDLGGAANEKLFFGSGTQLSVL.

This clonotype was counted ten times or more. The CDR3 is CASSQGATILYNEQFF. Here the CDR3 DNA reads TGTGCCAGCAGCCAAGGCGCCACTATTCTCTACAATGAGCAGTTCTTC. This chain uses TRBV3-1 with TRBJ2-1; D unresolved. The CDR3 extends over 16 amino acids. Deletions cut 1 base from V and 3 bases from J, with 13 bases between. Germline CDR1 is LGHDT and CDR2 is YNNKEL (reference sequence).

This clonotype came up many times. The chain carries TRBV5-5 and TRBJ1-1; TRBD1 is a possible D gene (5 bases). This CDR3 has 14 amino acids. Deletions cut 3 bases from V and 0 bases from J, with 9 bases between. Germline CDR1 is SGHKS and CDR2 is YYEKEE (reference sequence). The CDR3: CASSWGTLNTEAFF. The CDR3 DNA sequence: TGTGCCAGCAGCTGGGGGACTTTGAACACTGAAGCTTTCTTT.

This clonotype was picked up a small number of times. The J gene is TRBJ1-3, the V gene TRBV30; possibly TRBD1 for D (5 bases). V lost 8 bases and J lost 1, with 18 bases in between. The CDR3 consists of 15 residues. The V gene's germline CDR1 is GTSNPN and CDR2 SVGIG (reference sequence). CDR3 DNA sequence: TGTGCCCTGGATGTACAGGCTTATTCTGGAAACACCATATATTTT. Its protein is CALDVQAYSGNTIYF.

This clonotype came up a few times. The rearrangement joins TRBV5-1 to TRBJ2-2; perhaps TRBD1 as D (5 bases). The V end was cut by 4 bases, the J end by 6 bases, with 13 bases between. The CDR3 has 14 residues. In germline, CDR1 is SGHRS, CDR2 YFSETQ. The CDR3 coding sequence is TGCGCCAGCAGCGCGCAGGGAAATCCCGGGGAGCTGTTTTTT. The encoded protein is CASSAQGNPGELFF.

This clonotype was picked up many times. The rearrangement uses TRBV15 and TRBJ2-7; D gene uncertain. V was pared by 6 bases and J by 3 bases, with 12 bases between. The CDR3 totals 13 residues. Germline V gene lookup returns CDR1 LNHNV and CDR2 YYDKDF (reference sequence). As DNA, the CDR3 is TGTGCCACCAGATCGACTGGAAGCTACGAGCAGTACTTC. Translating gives CATRSTGSYEQYF. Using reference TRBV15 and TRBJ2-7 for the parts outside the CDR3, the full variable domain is DAMVIQNPRYQVTQFGKPVTLSCSQTLNHNVMYWYQQKSSQAPKLLFHYYDKDFNNEADTPDNFQSRRPNTSFCFLDIRSPGLGDTAMYLCATRSTGSYEQYFGPGTRLTVT.

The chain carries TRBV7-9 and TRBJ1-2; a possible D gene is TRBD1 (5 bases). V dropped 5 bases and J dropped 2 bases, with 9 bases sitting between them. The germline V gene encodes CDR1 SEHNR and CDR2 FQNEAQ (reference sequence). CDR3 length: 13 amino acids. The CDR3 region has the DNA TGTGCCAGCAGCCCCCAGGGCAACTATGGCTACACCTTC. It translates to CASSPQGNYGYTF.

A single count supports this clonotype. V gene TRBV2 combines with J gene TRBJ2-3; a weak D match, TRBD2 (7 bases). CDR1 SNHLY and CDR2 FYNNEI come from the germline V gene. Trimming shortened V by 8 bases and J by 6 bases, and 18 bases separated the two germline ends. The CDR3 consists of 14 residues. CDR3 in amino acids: CASAEDGGGDTQYF. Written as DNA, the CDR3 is TGTGCCAGCGCCGAGGATGGGGGGGGCGATACGCAGTATTTT. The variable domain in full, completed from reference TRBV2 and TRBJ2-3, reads EPEVTQTPSHQVTQMGQEVILRCVPISNHLYFYWYRQILGQKVEFLVSFYNNEISEKSEIFDDQFSVERPDGSNFTLKIRSTKLEDSAMYFCASAEDGGGDTQYFGPGTRLTVL.

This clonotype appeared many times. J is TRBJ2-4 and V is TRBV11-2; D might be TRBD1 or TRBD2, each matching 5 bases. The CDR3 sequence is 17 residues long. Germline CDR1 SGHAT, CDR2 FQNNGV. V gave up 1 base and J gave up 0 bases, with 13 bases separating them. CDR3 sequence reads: CASSLVGGELAKNIQYF. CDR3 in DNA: TGTGCCAGCAGCTTAGTTGGGGGAGAACTAGCCAAAAACATTCAGTACTTC.

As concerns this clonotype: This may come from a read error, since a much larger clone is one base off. CDR3 DNA: TGTGCCAGCAGTAACCCTAACGCGGGACTCCAAGAGACCCAGTACTTC. Protein: CASSNPNAGLQETQYF. The chain employs TRBV6-2 or TRBV6-3 and TRBJ2-5, with a possible D match to TRBD2 (6 bases). Germline V gives CDR1 MNHEY, CDR2 SVGEGT. Trimming left V 5 bases short and J 1 base short, with 17 bases between. This CDR3 spans 16 amino acids.

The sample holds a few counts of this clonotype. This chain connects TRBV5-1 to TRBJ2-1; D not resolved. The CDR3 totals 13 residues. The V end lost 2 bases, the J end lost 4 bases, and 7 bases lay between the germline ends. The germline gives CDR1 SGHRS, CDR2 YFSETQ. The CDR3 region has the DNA TGCGCCAGCAGCTTCCCAGATTACAATGAGCAGTTCTTC. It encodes CASSFPDYNEQFF. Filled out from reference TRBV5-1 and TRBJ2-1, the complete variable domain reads KAGVTQTPRYLIKTRGQQVTLSCSPISGHRSVSWYQQTPGQGLQFLFEYFSETQRNKGNFPGRFSGRQFSNSRSEMNVSTLELGDSALYLCASSFPDYNEQFFGPGTRLTVL.

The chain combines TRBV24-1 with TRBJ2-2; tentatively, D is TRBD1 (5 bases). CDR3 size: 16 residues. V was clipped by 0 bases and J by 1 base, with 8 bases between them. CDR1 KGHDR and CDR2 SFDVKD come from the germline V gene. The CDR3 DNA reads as TGTGCCACCAGTGATTTGAGAGACAGGAACACCGGGGAGCTGTTTTTT. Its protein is CATSDLRDRNTGELFF.

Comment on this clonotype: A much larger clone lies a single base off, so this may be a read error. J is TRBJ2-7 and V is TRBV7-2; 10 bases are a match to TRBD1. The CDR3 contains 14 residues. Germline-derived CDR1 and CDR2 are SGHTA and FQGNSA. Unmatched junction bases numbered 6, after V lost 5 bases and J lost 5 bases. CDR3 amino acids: CASSRTGGTHEQYF. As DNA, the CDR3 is TGTGCCAGCAGCCGGACAGGGGGTACTCACGAGCAGTACTTC.

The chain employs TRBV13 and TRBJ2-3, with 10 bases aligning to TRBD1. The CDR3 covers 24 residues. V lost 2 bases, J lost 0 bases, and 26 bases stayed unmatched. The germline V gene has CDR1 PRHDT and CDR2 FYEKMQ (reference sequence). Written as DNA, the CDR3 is TGTGCCAGCAGCTTAAGGCCGGGACAGGGGCCGGCTGCCTCCCTTTTTTCTAGCACAGATACGCAGTATTTT. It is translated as CASSLRPGQGPAASLFSSTDTQYF.

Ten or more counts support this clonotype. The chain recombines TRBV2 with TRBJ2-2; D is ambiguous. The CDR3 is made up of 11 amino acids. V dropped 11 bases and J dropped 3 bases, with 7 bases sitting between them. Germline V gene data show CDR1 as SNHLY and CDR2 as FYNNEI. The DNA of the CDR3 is TGTGCCCTTGGGGACACCGGGGAGCTGTTTTTT. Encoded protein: CALGDTGELFF.

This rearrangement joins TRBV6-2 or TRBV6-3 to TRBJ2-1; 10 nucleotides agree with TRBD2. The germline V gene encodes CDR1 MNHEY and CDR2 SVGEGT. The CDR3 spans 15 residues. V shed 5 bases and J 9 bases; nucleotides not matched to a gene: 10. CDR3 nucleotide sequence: TGTGCCAGCAGTACCATTAGCGGGGGGCCCGGTGAGCAGTTCTTC. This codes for CASSTISGGPGEQFF.

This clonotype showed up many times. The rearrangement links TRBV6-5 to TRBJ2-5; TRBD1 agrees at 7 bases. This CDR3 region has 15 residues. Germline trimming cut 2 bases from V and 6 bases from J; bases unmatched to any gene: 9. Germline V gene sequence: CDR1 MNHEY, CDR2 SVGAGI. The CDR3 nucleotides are TGTGCCAGCAGTTACCCATCCGGGACAGTCAAGACCCAGTACTTC. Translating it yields CASSYPSGTVKTQYF.

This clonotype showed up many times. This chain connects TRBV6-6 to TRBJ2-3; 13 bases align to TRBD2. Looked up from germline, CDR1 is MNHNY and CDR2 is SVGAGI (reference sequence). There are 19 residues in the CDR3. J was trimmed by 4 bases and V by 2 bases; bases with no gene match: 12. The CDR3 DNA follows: TGTGCCAGCAGTTACGCTAGTCCCGGGACTAGCGGGGTGCCAGATACGCAGTATTTT. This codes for CASSYASPGTSGVPDTQYF.

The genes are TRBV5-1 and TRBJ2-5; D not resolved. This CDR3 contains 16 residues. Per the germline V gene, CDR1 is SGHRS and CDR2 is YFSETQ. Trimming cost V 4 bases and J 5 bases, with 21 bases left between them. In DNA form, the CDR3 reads TGCGCCAGCAGCGCTTGGTCGGTGAGCCTTAGTGAGACCCAGTACTTC. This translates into CASSAWSVSLSETQYF.